The 10 T cell receptor beta chains reported below all come from one sample, sequenced in a study of shared clonotypes between healthy human individuals. Sequenced by immunoSEQ multiplex PCR; TCRdb stores in-frame clones only, minus some. The sample consists of some 2,500,000 clones, over 85% of them appearing once. Material for sequencing was naive CD4+ T cells from PBMCs. The subset was: CD45RA+ positively selected. The receptors shown here come from a young man in good health. Some clones in this sample may be carry-over from other donors' samples.

CDR3 DNA sequence: TGTGCCAGCAGTTTAGGGACAGGGAGGAACATATATTTT. Its translation: CASSLGTGRNIYF. This chain uses TRBV28 with TRBJ1-3; 9 bases are a match to TRBD1. Germline CDR1 and CDR2: MDHEN and SYDVKM. Trimming removed 2 bases from V and 12 bases from J; junction bases left unmatched: 5. This CDR3 has 13 amino acids.

In regard to this clone: Within the sample, other DNA sequences also encode this same CDR3. The V call is TRBV2, the J call TRBJ2-3; the D is unclear. Germline CDR1 reads SNHLY; CDR2 reads FYNNEI. The CDR3 is made up of 14 amino acids. V lost 2 bases to trimming and J lost 0 bases, with 6 bases between them. The CDR3 DNA reads TGTGCCAGCAGTGAAACACTGAGCACAGATACGCAGTATTTT. Encoded protein: CASSETLSTDTQYF.

This clone has a single count. CDR3 in DNA: TGTGCCAGCAGTTCTCGAGGGGACTCCTACAATGAGCAGTTCTTC. Translation gives CASSSRGDSYNEQFF. The J gene is TRBJ2-1, the V gene TRBV6-6; D could derive from TRBD1 or TRBD2 (5 bases each). Germline CDR1 MNHNY, CDR2 SVGAGI (reference sequence). Trimming removed 4 bases from V and 0 bases from J, with 10 bases in between. The CDR3 length is 15 residues.

As concerns this clone: At the DNA level, this CDR3 is encoded by other sequences in the same sample as well. The V gene is TRBV28, the J gene TRBJ1-5; unclear D gene. In germline, CDR1 is MDHEN, CDR2 SYDVKM. The CDR3 has 12 residues. The V end was cut by 6 bases, the J end by 6 bases, with 9 bases between. CDR3 in DNA: TGTGCCAGCAGACCGGGTGGTCAGCCCCAGCATTTT. Protein sequence: CASRPGGQPQHF.

V is TRBV11-3 and J is TRBJ2-3; the D is unclear. The V gene's germline CDR1 is SGHNT and CDR2 YENEEA. V shed 5 bases and J shed 1 base, with 10 bases lying between them. This CDR3 is built from 14 residues. The CDR3 sequence is CASSQQTGTDTQYF. Written as DNA, the CDR3 is TGTGCCAGCAGCCAGCAGACGGGCACAGATACGCAGTATTTT.

Note on this clone: The sample has other DNA sequences that encode this CDR3 too. In DNA, the CDR3 is TGTGCCAGCAGCGTGGACAGCACAGATACGCAGTATTTT. Translated, it gives CASSVDSTDTQYF. V and J are TRBV9 and TRBJ2-3; D remains ambiguous. Deletions cut 2 bases from V and 0 bases from J, with 4 bases between. The CDR3 contains 13 residues. Germline CDR1 SGDLS, CDR2 YYNGEE. Together with reference TRBV9 and TRBJ2-3, the CDR3 gives the full variable domain: DSGVTQTPKHLITATGQRVTLRCSPRSGDLSVYWYQQSLDQGLQFLIQYYNGEERAKGNILERFSAQQFPDLHSELNLSSLELGDSALYFCASSVDSTDTQYFGPGTRLTVL.

The chain carries TRBV28 and TRBJ1-4; D call uncertain. The CDR3 extends over 12 amino acids. CDR1 and CDR2 (germline): MDHEN, SYDVKM. The germline V and J ends were trimmed by 6 bases and 3 bases, with 5 bases remaining between them. CDR3 amino acids: CASSSANEKLFF. CDR3 in DNA: TGTGCCAGCAGCTCAGCTAATGAAAAACTGTTTTTT.

The rearrangement links TRBV21-1 to TRBJ1-1; TRBD1, the D gene given by the table, was not confirmed from the DNA. TRBV21-1 is a known pseudogene. There are 14 residues in the CDR3. DNA for the CDR3: TGTGCCGGGCAGGGGGTGGCCGGGGGAGGTGAAGCTTTCTTT. This codes for CAGQGVAGGGEAFF.

The rearrangement uses TRBV27 and TRBJ2-2; 10 positions agree with TRBD1. This CDR3 region has 17 residues. Germline CDR1 is MNHEY and CDR2 is SMNVEV (reference sequence). The J segment lost 4 bases and the V segment lost 3 bases, leaving 8 bases of the junction unmatched. CDR3 coding DNA: TGTGCCAGCAGTTTCTCGACCGGGACAGGGGTCACCGGGGAGCTGTTTTTT. It encodes CASSFSTGTGVTGELFF.

The CDR3 sequence is CASSFLSRVGTDTQYF. The CDR3 bases are TGTGCCAGCAGCTTTCTCAGCCGGGTGGGCACAGATACGCAGTATTTT. This chain links TRBV11-1 with TRBJ2-3; D unclear. The CDR3 has 16 residues. Trimming removed 3 bases at V and 1 base at J, with 14 bases between. Germline-derived CDR1 and CDR2 are SGHAT and FQDESV (reference sequence).